Described below is a single TCR beta chain sequence and its context. No cognate antigen has been identified for it. At one end the junction does not follow the germline gene, possibly because of a read error. The cohort was made up of approximately 670 healthy bone marrow donors. At the time of sampling, all cohort members were nominally healthy, though unrecorded immune exposures were likely present. The donor tested CMV seropositive, placing the donor among the 250 to 300 seropositive members of the cohort. A peripheral blood sample was collected from each donor, and TCR beta sequencing was performed on peripheral blood mononuclear cells. Genomic DNA was extracted from the blood cell samples with the Qiagen DNeasy Blood Extraction Kit. The data were obtained in a study of cytomegalovirus exposure and HLA in healthy donors (dated by TCRdb to 2015 to 2018). Turning to the overall study: In an earlier analysis of some 610 of the donors, 250 to 300 Gb of sequence data and approximately 100 million unique TCR beta sequences from 150 million to 200 million T cells were reported. To predict cytomegalovirus infection status, the study combined high-throughput TCR immunosequencing, statistical association of individual TCRs with disease status, and machine learning. The number of donors typed differed by locus, with 629-630 for A, B, C, DRB1 and DQB1, 522 for DQA1, some 570 for DPA1, and about 450 for DPB1. Rather than using new phenotypic data, the later analysis identified candidate immune exposures from TCR beta sequences and from how often those sequences occurred across donors. Both class I and class II loci were covered by HLA typing, at four-digit resolution. Donor age, sex, ethnicity and CMV serostatus were compiled alongside the repertoire data. A separate validation cohort of over 95 different subjects was used in addition to the 666-subject first cohort. In an earlier analysis of 550 to 700 of the donors, high-throughput TCR beta sequencing was used to judge whether each TCR beta V gene segment behaved as functional or pseudogenic. The genetic ancestry cluster associated with self-reported Caucasian donors included 81% of the approximately 430 genotyped donors. An early release that covered about 600 HLA-typed donors contained approximately 300 gigabases of sequencing data and tens of millions of unique TCR sequences. Every discovery cohort repertoire had been produced on one sequencing platform. The aim of the study was to test whether cataloging public T cell receptors could identify signatures of past pathogen exposure. The study profiled the T cell repertoires of hundreds of subjects by immunosequencing and related them to cytomegalovirus serostatus. In a later analysis, previously published TCR beta repertoires from 600 to 850 donors were re-analyzed and high-resolution HLA genotyping was added so that TCR occurrence patterns could be studied. Four to six DR-DQ haplotypes were handled as single units for association and clustering, since linkage in the cohort was strong. Among a few hundred genotyped donors of the cohort, an average of around 240,000 unique TCR beta nucleotide sequences were sequenced per donor, 15% to 20% of them non-productive. A later genetic analysis took genome-wide SNP genotypes for about 55% of the 666 donors and used that subset as a discovery cohort. The research as a whole found: Presence/absence analyses assumed roughly uniform sequencing depth across donors, an assumption that may not hold. In vitro tests confirmed that a few of the cytomegalovirus-associated TCR beta chains recognize cytomegalovirus antigens. Compared with the approximately 710-donor mean, donors in an Asian-associated ancestry cluster had fewer N-insertions in productive TCRs, according to a later genetic analysis. This cohort had only TCR beta chains sequenced, and the lack of alpha or paired-chain data limited which features could be detected. The only immune exposure information available for the cohort was CMV serostatus. A further reported finding was that TCR beta sequences accurately predicted the HLA-A and HLA-B alleles for most subjects in the first cohort. The authors suggested that the approach could potentially be generalized to other disease states and immunological phenotypes. According to a later analysis, TCR association rates differed among HLA loci, with DRB1 alleles showing the most associated TCRs and HLA-C alleles showing the fewest. An association between a missense DCLRE1C variant and V-gene and J-gene trimming of TCR beta chains was found in a later genetic analysis and replicated in an independent cohort. A later analysis associated 15,000 to 20,000 TCR beta sequences with specific HLA alleles at a false discovery rate of 0.05. Linkage disequilibrium might explain the correlated functional status among segregating V segments, but an unknown experimental factor could not be excluded. Across donors, most TCR sequences were observed very rarely, whereas some public TCRs were present in many individuals. The sequencing pipeline was judged likely to have produced a cluster of highly shared sequence variants as a technical artifact. A later analysis found that most CMV-associated TCR beta chains appeared HLA-restricted, with HLA associations seemingly driven largely by CMV exposure. The study gave a list of 150 to 200 TCR beta chains associated with cytomegalovirus. A later analysis reported that several top co-occurrence clusters appeared linked to parvovirus B19, influenza, CMV and Epstein-Barr virus. Strong co-occurrence of HLA alleles, especially DR and DQ, made assigning TCR associations to individual alleles difficult. HLA typing was unavailable for some donors at each locus, so association tests used only the typed subset. In a later analysis, HLA-associated TCR beta chains were found to be more clonally expanded and to have lower generation probabilities than equally common non-associated chains. Broadly in line with IMGT annotations, most TCR beta V segments showed up in productive rearrangements about 87% or about 30% of the time in an earlier analysis of roughly 590 of the donors. Because counts were too low, about 18 rarely observed V segments, including chromosome 9 orphons, were left out of the earlier analysis of over 550 of the donors. The classifier was reported to diagnose cytomegalovirus status with high specificity and sensitivity in both the original and validation cohorts.

The library was produced with the immunoSEQ multiplex PCR assay. For the multiplex PCR, a mixture combining 60 forward primers for TCR Vbeta segments and 13 reverse primers for TCR Jbeta segments was used. A multiplex PCR assay on genomic DNA amplified the CDR3 region of rearranged TCR beta genes. The Illumina HiSeq System was used to sequence the amplified TCR beta libraries as 87-base-pair reads. In the source study's methods: Across the 666 repertoires, a later analysis counted some 81 million unique TCR beta chains, some 11 million of which were shared by at least two donors. A nearest-neighbor algorithm error-corrected the raw reads and collapsed the reads into unique sequences, merging closely related sequences to remove PCR and sequencing errors. CDR3 sequences were aligned to IMGT reference sequences to assign V, D and J gene segments. For a sequence to be retained, a match of at least six nucleotides was required to both a V gene segment and a J gene segment. A rearrangement counted as productive if the CDR3 had no stop codons and remained in frame with V and J, and every other rearrangement counted as non-productive. CDR3 was defined by IMGT convention, running from the second conserved V-encoded cysteine to the conserved J-encoded phenylalanine. In an earlier analysis of 500 to 650 of the donors, sequences lacking an unambiguous match to a single V gene segment were excluded. An earlier analysis of 450 to 650 of the donors called V segments functional above 56.7% productive rearrangements and segregating when the between-donor standard deviation exceeded 5%. To diagnose cytomegalovirus status from the catalog of TCR beta chain sequences, a statistical classification framework was built. V and J gene assignment, in a later analysis, came from comparing TCR nucleotide sequences with IMGT/GENE-DB human TR gene sequences. The TCRdist pipeline was used in a later analysis to assign CDR3 sequences and most-parsimonious VDJ recombination scenarios. In a later analysis, each TCR beta chain was defined by its CDR3 amino acid sequence together with its V-gene family, and reads lacking a unique V-gene family were excluded. A later analysis removed 550 to 700 highly shared, low-generation-probability nucleotide sequences to deal with suspected cross-contamination and a sequencing artifact. For each public chain, a later analysis derived a clonal expansion index from normalized ranks of inferred template counts within each repertoire. In a later analysis, generation probabilities were computed using a VDJ recombination model fitted to out-of-frame rearrangements, and the results were checked against IGoR. A later analysis scored TCR-TCR, TCR-HLA and TCR-CMV co-occurrence with hypergeometric tests, applying a repertoire-size bias correction to TCR pairs. To estimate false discovery rates, a later analysis permuted the HLA or CMV assignments 20 times. In a later analysis, co-occurring TCRs were grouped using DBSCAN, with TCRdist sequence similarity added in when clustering inside HLA-allele-positive subsets. For co-occurrence clustering, repertoires with fewer than 30,000 or more than 120,000 public chains were excluded, along with roughly five repertoires with anomalous nucleotide sharing. Sourced from immuneACCESS, this table was stored by TCRdb with only in-frame sequences that have V and J called. A share of the clones is absent; for the studies checked, an unresolved V gene accounts for under half, and the remainder has no known explanation. V and J calls and clone size are those listed in that table; D and trimming were worked out from the DNA. The sample's table lists a count of under 90,000 clones. Roughly an eighth of the sample rests with the top ten.

Specimen: PBMCs. This clonotype was sampled from a man aged 50-60 years in good health and CMV-seropositive.

The sequenced DNA is TGTGCTTGGAGTGTACAGGACGTCCAAGAGACCCAGTACTTC. This sequence encodes CAWSVQDVQETQYF. The V gene is TRBV30 and the J gene is TRBJ2-5; TRBD1 could be the D gene, as 5 bases match. Including the terminal cysteine and phenylalanine, the CDR3 comprises 14 residues. The DNA shown is the 42-base CDR3, in frame from base 1. CDR1 GTSNPN and CDR2 SVGIG are derived from the germline V gene (reference sequence).